A selection of T cell receptor beta chains follows, all from one sample in a study of shared clonotypes between healthy human individuals. Sequenced by immunoSEQ multiplex PCR; TCRdb stores in-frame clones only, minus some. Of 2 million to 3 million clones in the sample, roughly nine tenths were seen once. Sequencing used naive CD4+ T cells sorted from blood. Receptors originate from a man aged 18 to 29 in good health. The CDR3 runs from the conserved cysteine through the conserved F or W. The D gene is left open where the match is weak. A clone size is listed for some rows: how often the clone was seen (once, few, many), or a class if it is expanded.

cdr3_length j_call clone_size v_call d_call cdr3_aa cdr3_nt
16 TRBJ2-1 NA TRBV6-6 TRBD2 CASSYSSGGRDNEQFF TGTGCCAGCAGTTACTCAAGCGGGGGCCGGGACAATGAGCAGTTCTTC
14 TRBJ1-4 once TRBV11-2 NA CASSFFGPGEKLFF TGTGCCAGCAGCTTCTTTGGACCCGGTGAAAAACTGTTTTTT
18 TRBJ2-7 NA TRBV15 NA CATSRVPKVSGSSYEQYF TGTGCCACCAGCAGAGTGCCGAAAGTCAGCGGGTCTTCCTACGAGCAGTACTTC
18 TRBJ2-2 NA TRBV7-8 NA CASSGPLARGHNGGELFF TGTGCCAGCAGCGGGCCCCTAGCGCGGGGACATAATGGCGGGGAGCTGTTTTTT
13 TRBJ2-2 NA TRBV2 NA CASSRSVSGELFF TGTGCCAGCAGTCGGTCAGTAAGCGGGGAGCTGTTTTTT
14 TRBJ2-7 NA TRBV18 NA CASSPIGSGLEQYF TGTGCCAGCTCACCAATAGGGTCGGGCCTGGAGCAGTACTTC
17 TRBJ2-5 NA TRBV27 TRBD2 CASSTLTSGRRQETQYF TGTGCCAGCAGTACCCTGACTAGCGGGAGACGGCAAGAGACCCAGTACTTC
14 TRBJ2-2 NA TRBV18 TRBD1 CASSPQGESGELFF TGTGCCAGCTCACCCCAGGGGGAATCCGGGGAGCTGTTTTTT
14 TRBJ1-3 NA TRBV7-9 NA CASSLPESGNTIYF TGTGCCAGCAGCTTACCGGAATCTGGAAACACCATATATTTT
14 TRBJ1-4 NA TRBV6-5 TRBD1 CASSLTGGSEKLFF TGTGCCAGCAGTTTAACAGGGGGCAGTGAAAAACTGTTTTTT
15 TRBJ2-1 NA TRBV5-1 NA CASSLWGEYPNEQFF TGCGCCAGCAGCTTGTGGGGGGAATACCCTAATGAGCAGTTCTTC
13 TRBJ1-1 NA TRBV18 NA CASSPPSRNQAFF TGTGCCAGCTCACCACCTTCTCGAAATCAAGCTTTCTTT
19 TRBJ2-1 NA TRBV5-1 NA CASSQTAPFSTIGDNEQFF TGCGCCAGCAGCCAAACGGCACCCTTTTCGACAATTGGGGACAATGAGCAGTTCTTC
13 TRBJ2-7 NA TRBV7-2 NA CASSPGQVYEQYF TGTGCCAGCAGCCCGGGCCAAGTTTACGAGCAGTACTTC
16 TRBJ2-5 NA TRBV2 TRBD1 CASRRDRAGLRETQYF TGTGCCAGCAGGCGGGACAGGGCGGGTCTTAGGGAGACCCAGTACTTC
15 TRBJ2-2 NA TRBV5-5 NA CASSPDPRNTGELFF TGTGCCAGCAGCCCTGACCCGAGAAACACCGGGGAGCTGTTTTTT
13 TRBJ2-7 NA TRBV6-6 NA CASSYGRTYEQYF TGTGCCAGCAGTTACGGCAGGACCTACGAGCAGTACTTC
15 TRBJ2-7 NA TRBV5-1 NA CASSLIRAQSREQYF TGCGCCAGCAGCTTGATCCGGGCTCAGAGCCGCGAGCAGTACTTC
15 TRBJ2-5 NA TRBV5-6 NA CASRLWGSGPGEQYF TGTGCCAGCCGTTTATGGGGAAGCGGGCCGGGGGAGCAGTACTTC
13 TRBJ1-1 NA TRBV10-3 NA CAISDQGNTEAFF TGTGCCATCAGTGATCAGGGGAACACTGAAGCTTTCTTT
16 TRBJ2-3 once TRBV10-1 TRBD2 CASSAGAGGSTDTQYF TGCGCCAGCAGTGCGGGAGCGGGGGGGAGCACAGATACGCAGTATTTT
15 TRBJ2-4 NA TRBV28 NA CASRRDRLSKNIQYF TGTGCCAGCAGGCGCGACAGGTTGAGCAAAAACATTCAGTACTTC
17 TRBJ1-1 NA TRBV19 NA CASSPGTRGGRNTEAFF TGTGCCAGTAGTCCAGGCACCAGGGGTGGAAGGAACACTGAAGCTTTCTTT
14 TRBJ2-2 NA TRBV4-1 TRBD1 CASRGQENTGELFF TGCGCCAGCAGAGGACAGGAGAACACCGGGGAGCTGTTTTTT